A selection of T cell receptor beta chains follows, all from one sample in a study of T cell responses to AZD1222 COVID-19 vaccine. The table came from immunoSEQ multiplex PCR; TCRdb's copy has only in-frame clones and leaves some out. The sample yields 45,000 to 60,000 clones, over 60% seen once. Source: peripheral blood, taken on day 0 of AZD1222 vaccination. Source of these receptors: an adult in good health. Each CDR3 is given with its conserved first and last residue. D genes are given only for firm matches. Only some rows state a clone size, as once, few, many or a class for expanded clones.

CDR3 DNA: TGTGCCAGCTACTCTGGGGCCAACGTCCTGACTTTC
CDR3 protein: CASYSGANVLTF
clone size: -
J gene: TRBJ2-6
V gene: TRBV6-5
D gene: -

CDR3 DNA: TGTGCCAGCAGCTTTCCGGGACAAAGTGCTAGCACAGATACGCAGTATTTT
CDR3 protein: CASSFPGQSASTDTQYF
clone size: -
J gene: TRBJ2-3
V gene: TRBV5-5
D gene: -

CDR3 DNA: TGTGCCAGCTCATCGACTAGCAGCACAGATACGCAGTATTTT
CDR3 protein: CASSSTSSTDTQYF
clone size: -
J gene: TRBJ2-3
V gene: TRBV18
D gene: TRBD2

CDR3 DNA: TGTGCCAGCTCACCCTCCGGGGGAGGAGAGAACACTGAAGCTTTCTTT
CDR3 protein: CASSPSGGGENTEAFF
clone size: -
J gene: TRBJ1-1
V gene: TRBV18
D gene: -

CDR3 DNA: TGTGCCAGCAGCCCCGGACAGGGTCGGGGGAACACTGAAGCTTTCTTT
CDR3 protein: CASSPGQGRGNTEAFF
clone size: -
J gene: TRBJ1-1
V gene: TRBV7-2
D gene: TRBD1

CDR3 DNA: TGTGCCAGCAGCTTTGGCTGGAGCGGAAAAGAGCAGTACTTC
CDR3 protein: CASSFGWSGKEQYF
clone size: -
J gene: TRBJ2-7
V gene: TRBV5-6
D gene: -

CDR3 DNA: TGTGCCAGCAGTTTATCGGCATTCCTGAACACTGAAGCTTTCTTT
CDR3 protein: CASSLSAFLNTEAFF
clone size: few
J gene: TRBJ1-1
V gene: TRBV28
D gene: -

CDR3 DNA: TGTGCCAGCAGCTCGACAGGGTCCTATGGCTACACCTTC
CDR3 protein: CASSSTGSYGYTF
clone size: -
J gene: TRBJ1-2
V gene: TRBV5-4
D gene: TRBD1

CDR3 DNA: TGTGCCAGCAGCCCAGGGGCGAGCAATCAGCCCCAGCATTTT
CDR3 protein: CASSPGASNQPQHF
clone size: -
J gene: TRBJ1-5
V gene: TRBV9
D gene: -

CDR3 DNA: TGTGCCAGCAGCGGACAGGGAACCGGGGAGCTGTTTTTT
CDR3 protein: CASSGQGTGELFF
clone size: -
J gene: TRBJ2-2
V gene: TRBV2
D gene: TRBD1

CDR3 DNA: TGCGCCAGCCGGGAGGGACTCTCTGGAAACACCATATATTTT
CDR3 protein: CASREGLSGNTIYF
clone size: -
J gene: TRBJ1-3
V gene: TRBV5-1
D gene: -

CDR3 DNA: TGTGCCAGCAGCCAAGCGGGACAGGGCTACGAGCAGTACTTC
CDR3 protein: CASSQAGQGYEQYF
clone size: -
J gene: TRBJ2-7
V gene: TRBV7-2
D gene: TRBD1

CDR3 DNA: TGCGCCAGCAGGCAAAGACAGTACCAAGAGACCCAGTACTTC
CDR3 protein: CASRQRQYQETQYF
clone size: once
J gene: TRBJ2-5
V gene: TRBV10-2
D gene: -

CDR3 DNA: TGTGCCAGCAGTGGGACGAACACTGAAGCTTTCTTT
CDR3 protein: CASSGTNTEAFF
clone size: few
J gene: TRBJ1-1
V gene: TRBV2
D gene: -

CDR3 DNA: TGTGCCAGCAGCCCGGGACAGGGTGGAGGGGGCGATACGAGGCCCCTCCACTTT
CDR3 protein: CASSPGQGGGGDTRPLHF
clone size: -
J gene: TRBJ1-6
V gene: TRBV7-2
D gene: TRBD1

CDR3 DNA: TGTGGGACAGGGGGCGGCATCTACGAGCAGTACTTC
CDR3 protein: CGTGGGIYEQYF
clone size: -
J gene: TRBJ2-7
V gene: TRBV28
D gene: TRBD1

CDR3 DNA: TGCGCCAGCACTTTATTAGACAGGGGGACTAATGAAAAACTGTTTTTT
CDR3 protein: CASTLLDRGTNEKLFF
clone size: -
J gene: TRBJ1-4
V gene: TRBV10-1
D gene: TRBD1

CDR3 DNA: TGTGCCGTCAGGGGGGATTCCTATAATTCACCCCTCCACTTT
CDR3 protein: CAVRGDSYNSPLHF
clone size: -
J gene: TRBJ1-6
V gene: TRBV5-4
D gene: TRBD1

CDR3 DNA: TGTGCTAGTGGTTACGGAGAGCGGACCCAGTACTTC
CDR3 protein: CASGYGERTQYF
clone size: few
J gene: TRBJ2-5
V gene: TRBV12-5
D gene: -

CDR3 DNA: TGTGCCAGCAGCGTAGACCACAGACTTACCACAGATACGCAGTATTTT
CDR3 protein: CASSVDHRLTTDTQYF
clone size: -
J gene: TRBJ2-3
V gene: TRBV9
D gene: -

CDR3 DNA: TGTGCCAGCAGCTTAGATGGGGCCGCGGTAGATACGCAGTATTTT
CDR3 protein: CASSLDGAAVDTQYF
clone size: -
J gene: TRBJ2-3
V gene: TRBV11-2
D gene: -

CDR3 DNA: TGTGCCAGCAGCCCCCTGGGACAGGGCACTGGGGCCAACGTCCTGACTTTC
CDR3 protein: CASSPLGQGTGANVLTF
clone size: -
J gene: TRBJ2-6
V gene: TRBV27
D gene: TRBD1

CDR3 DNA: TGTGCCAGCAGCCAAGAAAGGGGGGATCTAAGGCTCGTGCAGTTCTTC
CDR3 protein: CASSQERGDLRLVQFF
clone size: -
J gene: TRBJ2-1
V gene: TRBV4-2
D gene: -

CDR3 DNA: TGCGCCAGCAGCTTGCGAGGCCCGAACACCGGGGAGCTGTTTTTT
CDR3 protein: CASSLRGPNTGELFF
clone size: -
J gene: TRBJ2-2
V gene: TRBV5-1
D gene: -

CDR3 DNA: TGTGCCAGCAGCTTAGTGGGAGGGCTCTCCTACAATGAGCAGTTCTTC
CDR3 protein: CASSLVGGLSYNEQFF
clone size: -
J gene: TRBJ2-1
V gene: TRBV7-2
D gene: TRBD2

CDR3 DNA: TGTGCCTCGAGTATGTCTAATGAAAAACTGTTTTTT
CDR3 protein: CASSMSNEKLFF
clone size: -
J gene: TRBJ1-4
V gene: TRBV30
D gene: -

CDR3 DNA: TGCAGCGTTAAAACCGGGACCAACTCTGGAAACACCATATATTTT
CDR3 protein: CSVKTGTNSGNTIYF
clone size: -
J gene: TRBJ1-3
V gene: TRBV29-1
D gene: -

CDR3 DNA: TGTGCCAGCAGTGATAGGAGAGGGCGTACTGAAGCTTTCTTT
CDR3 protein: CASSDRRGRTEAFF
clone size: once
J gene: TRBJ1-1
V gene: TRBV2
D gene: -

CDR3 DNA: TGTGCCGTCAGGAAGGGGGGCAGCTCCTACAATGAGCAGTTCTTC
CDR3 protein: CAVRKGGSSYNEQFF
clone size: -
J gene: TRBJ2-1
V gene: TRBV2
D gene: -

CDR3 DNA: TGTGCCCTCGGGGAAGGGGGTGAAAAACTGTTTTTT
CDR3 protein: CALGEGGEKLFF
clone size: -
J gene: TRBJ1-4
V gene: TRBV7-9
D gene: -

CDR3 DNA: TGTGCTAGTGGTTTGGGATTGTACGAGCAGTACTTC
CDR3 protein: CASGLGLYEQYF
clone size: -
J gene: TRBJ2-7
V gene: TRBV12-5
D gene: -

CDR3 DNA: TGCGCCAGCAGCCAAGAGCGTAGCGCCCAGGGGCACATTCAGTACTTC
CDR3 protein: CASSQERSAQGHIQYF
clone size: -
J gene: TRBJ2-4
V gene: TRBV4-1
D gene: -

CDR3 DNA: TGCGCCAGCAGCCCTTTCCGGGACAGCACTTCACCCCTCCACTTT
CDR3 protein: CASSPFRDSTSPLHF
clone size: -
J gene: TRBJ1-6
V gene: TRBV5-1
D gene: TRBD1

CDR3 DNA: TGTGCCACCAGCAGAGATGGGTGGACATCTAGCACAGATACGCAGTATTTT
CDR3 protein: CATSRDGWTSSTDTQYF
clone size: -
J gene: TRBJ2-3
V gene: TRBV15
D gene: -

CDR3 DNA: TGTGCCAGCAGTGAAACAAAGGAACTAGCGGGATTAGCCAAAAACATTCAGTACTTC
CDR3 protein: CASSETKELAGLAKNIQYF
clone size: -
J gene: TRBJ2-4
V gene: TRBV2
D gene: TRBD2

CDR3 DNA: TGTGCCAGCAGCTTAGGACGCAGGGGCAACATTCAGTACTTC
CDR3 protein: CASSLGRRGNIQYF
clone size: -
J gene: TRBJ2-4
V gene: TRBV7-2
D gene: -

CDR3 DNA: TGTGCCAGCAGCGTAGGCGGTAGCGGGAGCCTCTCCTACAATGAGCAGTTCTTC
CDR3 protein: CASSVGGSGSLSYNEQFF
clone size: -
J gene: TRBJ2-1
V gene: TRBV9
D gene: TRBD2

CDR3 DNA: TGCGCCAGCGGTGCCCTCTCTCGGACAGGGGCCAACAATGGCTACACCTTC
CDR3 protein: CASGALSRTGANNGYTF
clone size: -
J gene: TRBJ1-2
V gene: TRBV10-2
D gene: TRBD1

CDR3 DNA: TGTGCCAGCAGCTCCGGGCGGGGAATAGGCTATGGCTACACCTTC
CDR3 protein: CASSSGRGIGYGYTF
clone size: once
J gene: TRBJ1-2
V gene: TRBV7-8
D gene: -

CDR3 DNA: TGTGCCAGCAGCGATTACACAGGGAAGGAGACCCAGTACTTC
CDR3 protein: CASSDYTGKETQYF
clone size: -
J gene: TRBJ2-5
V gene: TRBV5-4
D gene: -

CDR3 DNA: TGTGCCAGCAGCGCTAGCGGCTCCTACAATGAGCAGTTCTTC
CDR3 protein: CASSASGSYNEQFF
clone size: -
J gene: TRBJ2-1
V gene: TRBV11-2
D gene: TRBD2

CDR3 DNA: TGTGCCAGCAGCTTAAGGCCACAGGGATTCGCAGATACGCAGTATTTT
CDR3 protein: CASSLRPQGFADTQYF
clone size: -
J gene: TRBJ2-3
V gene: TRBV7-2
D gene: -

CDR3 DNA: TGTGCCAGCAGCGTCTCGGGACAGGGTATCCACGAGCAGTACTTC
CDR3 protein: CASSVSGQGIHEQYF
clone size: -
J gene: TRBJ2-7
V gene: TRBV9
D gene: TRBD1

CDR3 DNA: TGTGCCAGCAGCCTTAGCGGGACGGGTGAGCAGTTCTTC
CDR3 protein: CASSLSGTGEQFF
clone size: -
J gene: TRBJ2-1
V gene: TRBV5-4
D gene: TRBD2

CDR3 DNA: TGTGCCAGCAGTCTATTCAGGGGCGGATCCTACGAGCAGTACTTC
CDR3 protein: CASSLFRGGSYEQYF
clone size: -
J gene: TRBJ2-7
V gene: TRBV6-5
D gene: -

CDR3 DNA: TGTGCCAGCAGTTACGTCAGGGGGCTTTCATCTAACAATGAGCAGTTCTTC
CDR3 protein: CASSYVRGLSSNNEQFF
clone size: -
J gene: TRBJ2-1
V gene: TRBV6-2/TRBV6-3
D gene: TRBD1

CDR3 DNA: TGTGCCAGCAGCTTCGGGACTAGCGGTCTCGAGCAGTACTTC
CDR3 protein: CASSFGTSGLEQYF
clone size: -
J gene: TRBJ2-7
V gene: TRBV7-2
D gene: TRBD2

CDR3 DNA: TGTGCCAGCTCACCCCCCGAAGGGGGGCAGAATAATTCACCCCTCCACTTT
CDR3 protein: CASSPPEGGQNNSPLHF
clone size: -
J gene: TRBJ1-6
V gene: TRBV18
D gene: -

CDR3 DNA: TGTGCCAGCAGCTCCGGACGACAAGAGACCCAGTACTTC
CDR3 protein: CASSSGRQETQYF
clone size: once
J gene: TRBJ2-5
V gene: TRBV7-8
D gene: -

CDR3 DNA: TGCGCCAGCAGCTTGGCTGGTGGCCGGGACACCATATATTTT
CDR3 protein: CASSLAGGRDTIYF
clone size: -
J gene: TRBJ1-3
V gene: TRBV5-1
D gene: -

CDR3 DNA: TGCAGCGGGCACAAAGGACAGCCTGCCGTGAACACTGAAGCTTTCTTT
CDR3 protein: CSGHKGQPAVNTEAFF
clone size: few
J gene: TRBJ1-1
V gene: TRBV29-1
D gene: -

CDR3 DNA: TGTGCCAGCAGTGAAGCGGGTCGGGACACGGGTTCACCCCTCCACTTT
CDR3 protein: CASSEAGRDTGSPLHF
clone size: -
J gene: TRBJ1-6
V gene: TRBV2
D gene: -

CDR3 DNA: TGTGCCAGCAGCGAAGGAGGGGACGTCTCCTACGAGCAGTACTTC
CDR3 protein: CASSEGGDVSYEQYF
clone size: -
J gene: TRBJ2-7
V gene: TRBV2
D gene: -

CDR3 DNA: TGTGCCAGCAGCTTAATTAGCTCTGGAAACACCATATATTTT
CDR3 protein: CASSLISSGNTIYF
clone size: -
J gene: TRBJ1-3
V gene: TRBV7-2
D gene: -

CDR3 DNA: TGTGCCAGCGGGACAGGGGTGAATCAGCCCCAGCATTTT
CDR3 protein: CASGTGVNQPQHF
clone size: -
J gene: TRBJ1-5
V gene: TRBV28
D gene: TRBD1

CDR3 DNA: TGTGCCAGCAGTTTATCGGGACAGGGTATGAACACTGAAGCTTTCTTT
CDR3 protein: CASSLSGQGMNTEAFF
clone size: -
J gene: TRBJ1-1
V gene: TRBV28
D gene: TRBD1

CDR3 DNA: TGTGCCTGGGCGACAGGGGCGGGTCAGCCCCAGCATTTT
CDR3 protein: CAWATGAGQPQHF
clone size: few
J gene: TRBJ1-5
V gene: TRBV30
D gene: TRBD1

CDR3 DNA: TGTGCCAGCAGCGTACAGGGTTTCACCGGGGAGCTGTTTTTT
CDR3 protein: CASSVQGFTGELFF
clone size: -
J gene: TRBJ2-2
V gene: TRBV9
D gene: -